This TCR beta chain stems from a study of cytomegalovirus exposure and HLA in healthy donors. Study overall: As an earlier analysis found, roughly 180 million T cells yielded fewer than 130 million unique TCR beta sequences. Findings and limits, study-wide: A later analysis reportedly identified an Asian-associated ancestry cluster as carrying fewer N-insertions than the approximately 670-donor mean. According to a later analysis, most TCR beta chains associated with CMV appeared HLA-restricted.

60 Vbeta and 13 Jbeta primers were used in PCR. Profiled with immunoSEQ multiplex PCR; TCRdb holds only in-frame clones, not every one. This sample has around 180,000 clones; 70% to 80% occur once, and the top ten carry roughly 1.5%. Germline values: CDR1 SNHLY, CDR2 FYNNEI. The V end lost 2 bases, the J end lost 8 bases, and 18 bases lay between the germline ends. This CDR3 has 15 residues. About this clone itself: Its antigen remains unknown.

The origin of this receptor is a woman between 45 and 65 years old in good health and CMV-seronegative. What was sequenced was PBMCs. The V call is TRBV2, the J call TRBJ1-2; D gene unclear. CDR3 sequence: CASSENGISLAGYTF. The CDR3 bases are TGTGCCAGCAGTGAAAATGGCATCTCGTTGGCAGGCTACACCTTC.